The text below deals with one T cell receptor beta chain. Antigen specificity is unknown. This sample was included in a study of shared clonotypes between healthy human individuals. General observations from the study: All-four-donor shared clonotypes had higher generation probabilities than non-shared clonotypes did.

Profiled with immunoSEQ multiplex PCR; TCRdb holds only in-frame clones, not every one. Among 2 million to 2.5 million clones listed, 95% were seen once. Looked up from germline, CDR1 is MNHEY and CDR2 is SMNVEV (reference sequence). Trimming removed 4 bases at V and 8 bases at J, with 14 bases between. This CDR3 spans 13 amino acids. Sample: naive CD4+ T cells sorted from blood. Subset meaning: CD45RA+ positively selected. This chain uses TRBV27 with TRBJ1-2, with D hard to call. The clonotype originates from a man in his late teens or twenties in good health. The CDR3 nucleotides are TGTGCCAGCAGTTCTACGCTTCCGGGCGGCTACACCTTC. This codes for CASSSTLPGGYTF.